What follows are 13 T cell receptor beta chains derived from one specimen sequenced in a study of metastatic and nonmetastatic thyroid tumors. Every patient was untreated before thyroid surgery. From the PCR reads, TCRdb re-called clones with MiXCR. Found here are 10,000 to 15,000 clones, under 30% of them singletons; the top ten hold 18%. Source material: tumor tissue. The receptors shown here come from a female donor with papillary thyroid cancer or a benign thyroid nodule (not recorded which). Some clones in this sample may be carry-over from other donors' samples.

This clone has a count of ten or more. V gene TRBV2 combines with J gene TRBJ2-2, with 7 nucleotides matching TRBD2. Germline-derived CDR1 and CDR2 are SNHLY and FYNNEI. The CDR3 sequence is 15 residues long. The trim removed 4 bases at V and 9 bases at J, leaving 11 bases unmatched. The CDR3 region has the DNA TGTGCCAGCAGTGGGGGAGAACTAGCGATAAGGGAGCTGTTTTTT. Protein: CASSGGELAIRELFF. The full variable domain, in which reference TRBV2 and TRBJ2-2 provide the parts outside the CDR3, is EPEVTQTPSHQVTQMGQEVILRCVPISNHLYFYWYRQILGQKVEFLVSFYNNEISEKSEIFDDQFSVERPDGSNFTLKIRSTKLEDSAMYFCASSGGELAIRELFFGEGSRLTVL.

Only a few counts were recorded for this clone. This chain uses TRBV12-3 or TRBV12-4 with TRBJ2-7; TRBD2 is a possible D gene (7 bases). Trimming pared 5 bases from V and 3 bases from J, leaving 14 bases between. The CDR3 extends over 14 amino acids. CDR3 amino acids: CASSRGGQYYEQYF. DNA of the CDR3: TGTGCCAGCAGTAGGGGGGGGCAATACTACGAGCAGTACTTC.

In nucleotides, the CDR3 is TGTGCCAGCAGCGTAGAGGAATATGAGCAGTTCTTC. Translation: CASSVEEYEQFF. The J gene is TRBJ2-1, the V gene TRBV9, with D hard to call. The CDR3 is 12 residues long. V was pared by 0 bases and J by 8 bases, with 6 bases between. CDR1 SGDLS and CDR2 YYNGEE come from the germline V gene. The full variable domain, rest sourced from reference TRBV9 and TRBJ2-1, is DSGVTQTPKHLITATGQRVTLRCSPRSGDLSVYWYQQSLDQGLQFLIQYYNGEERAKGNILERFSAQQFPDLHSELNLSSLELGDSALYFCASSVEEYEQFFGPGTRLTVL.

In DNA form, the CDR3 reads TGCAGTGCTAGAGTTCGGTACAGGGGAGATGGCTACACCTTC. Its translation is CSARVRYRGDGYTF. This chain uses TRBV20-1 with TRBJ1-2, with TRBD1 identical over 7 bases. V lost 1 base, J lost 6 bases, and 8 bases stayed unmatched. This CDR3 is 14 amino acids long. CDR1 DFQATT and CDR2 SNEGSKA come from the germline V gene (reference sequence).

This clone was found many times. The CDR3 DNA sequence: TGTGCCAGCACCCCCCTTAGCGGGAGGGCCCGAGGAGAGACCCAGTACTTC. Amino acid sequence: CASTPLSGRARGETQYF. The genes are TRBV27 and TRBJ2-5, with 11 bases lining up with TRBD2. CDR1 MNHEY and CDR2 SMNVEV come from the germline V gene (reference sequence). This CDR3 spans 17 amino acids. V gave up 7 bases and J gave up 4 bases; unmatched junction bases: 14.

This clone was counted between two and nine times. A clone one base away is much larger, so this may be a read error. Other DNA sequences in the sample encode the same CDR3. J is TRBJ1-6 and V is TRBV29-1; D is undetermined. Germline V CDR1 and CDR2: SQVTM, ANQGSEA. The CDR3 totals 13 residues. Trimming shortened V by 2 bases and J by 7 bases, and 9 bases separated the two germline ends. Written as DNA, the CDR3 is TGCAGCGTTGAAAAACCGTCGAATTCACCCCTCCACTTT. Translated, it gives CSVEKPSNSPLHF.

By frequency in the sample, this clone is medium-sized (0.01 to 0.1%). The gene calls are TRBV27 and TRBJ2-2, with D perhaps TRBD1 (5 bases). The germline V and J ends were trimmed by 6 bases and 4 bases, with 9 bases remaining between them. Germline CDR1 is MNHEY and CDR2 is SMNVEV (reference sequence). The CDR3 spans 13 residues. CDR3: CASRKGFTGELFF. The DNA of the CDR3 is TGTGCCAGCAGAAAGGGGTTCACCGGGGAGCTGTTTTTT.

The sample holds many counts of this clone. J is TRBJ2-1 and V is TRBV28; D perhaps matches TRBD2 (5 bases). The V gene lost 1 base and the J gene lost 5 bases, with 12 bases spanning the gap. CDR3 length: 15 amino acids. In germline, CDR1 is MDHEN, CDR2 SYDVKM. The CDR3 loop reads CASSLFREGDNEQFF. The CDR3 DNA sequence: TGTGCCAGCAGTTTATTCCGGGAAGGAGACAATGAGCAGTTCTTC.

The CDR3 is CASRASGPNEQFF. The CDR3 DNA reads TGTGCCAGCCGGGCTAGCGGGCCCAATGAGCAGTTCTTC. The gene calls are TRBV11-3 and TRBJ2-1; 8 bases are shared with TRBD2. This CDR3 contains 13 residues. Germline V gene data show CDR1 as SGHNT and CDR2 as YENEEA. Losses at the gene ends were 8 bases for V and 6 bases for J; bases not matched to a gene: 6.

This clone occurred once. This chain uses TRBV5-1 with TRBJ2-2, with TRBD1 identical over 9 bases. Germline CDR1 reads SGHRS; CDR2 reads YFSETQ. The junction had 8 bases not matched to a gene; V was cut back by 5 bases and J by 6 bases. CDR3 length: 15 residues. The CDR3 nucleotides read TGCGCCAGCAGACGGGGACAGGGTTTGGCCGGGGAGCTGTTTTTT. It is translated as CASRRGQGLAGELFF. The entire variable domain, with the rest obtained from reference TRBV5-1 and TRBJ2-2, is as follows: KAGVTQTPRYLIKTRGQQVTLSCSPISGHRSVSWYQQTPGQGLQFLFEYFSETQRNKGNFPGRFSGRQFSNSRSEMNVSTLELGDSALYLCASRRGQGLAGELFFGEGSRLTVL.

Of note for this clone: At one of its ends the junction is not consistent with the germline gene, which may arise from a read error. The chain recombines TRBV20-1 with TRBJ2-7; TRBD2 matches at 10 bases. The CDR3 has 14 amino acids. Germline CDR1 is DFQATT and CDR2 is SNEGSKA (reference sequence). In DNA form, the CDR3 reads TGCAGTGCTAGATCACTAGCGGGACTGTACGATCAGTACTTC. Its protein is CSARSLAGLYDQYF.

The chain employs TRBV5-8 and TRBJ2-7; a possible D gene is TRBD1 (6 bases). V lost 0 bases to trimming and J lost 5 bases, with 15 bases between them. There are 15 residues in the CDR3. Germline CDR1 SGHTS, CDR2 YDEGEE. The CDR3 DNA reads as TGTGCCAGCAGCTTGGGGGTACAGGGTGGCCACGAGCAGTACTTC. Protein: CASSLGVQGGHEQYF.

This clone was observed at least ten times. This chain connects TRBV11-3 to TRBJ2-3, with D hard to call. CDR3 size: 13 residues. Germline CDR1 and CDR2: SGHNT and YENEEA. Trimming removed 5 bases from V and 0 bases from J, with 6 bases in between. The CDR3 here is CASSPWSTDTQYF. Here the CDR3 DNA reads TGTGCCAGCAGCCCTTGGAGCACAGATACGCAGTATTTT.